The following is a T cell receptor beta chain sequence with its context. This specimen comes from a study of blood T cell repertoires in COVID-19. As for the study in general: Sources were T cells, B-cell-depleted T cells, or PBMCs; the material itself was cDNA or gDNA.

Cohort placement rested on clinical history that participants reported themselves. Germline loops: CDR1 SGHAT, CDR2 FQNNGV. The germline V and J ends were trimmed by 4 bases and 4 bases, with 8 bases remaining between them. CDR3 length: 12 residues. In the authors' methods: Cell counts per sample came from amplifying reference gene primers. TCRdb's copy holds only in-frame clones and misses some; the assay was immunoSEQ multiplex PCR. That table gives V, J and clone size, and the DNA gave D and trimming. The repertoire holds some 220,000 clones, with around 85% as singletons. This sequence was found in a woman aged 40 to 50 with acute COVID-19. The specimen sequenced was PBMCs or T cells enriched from blood (not recorded which). This chain uses TRBV11-2 with TRBJ2-7; possible D gene TRBD1, 6 bases. The CDR3, as DNA: TGTGCCAGCAGCTCGGACAGATACGAGCAGTACTTC. Translation gives CASSSDRYEQYF.